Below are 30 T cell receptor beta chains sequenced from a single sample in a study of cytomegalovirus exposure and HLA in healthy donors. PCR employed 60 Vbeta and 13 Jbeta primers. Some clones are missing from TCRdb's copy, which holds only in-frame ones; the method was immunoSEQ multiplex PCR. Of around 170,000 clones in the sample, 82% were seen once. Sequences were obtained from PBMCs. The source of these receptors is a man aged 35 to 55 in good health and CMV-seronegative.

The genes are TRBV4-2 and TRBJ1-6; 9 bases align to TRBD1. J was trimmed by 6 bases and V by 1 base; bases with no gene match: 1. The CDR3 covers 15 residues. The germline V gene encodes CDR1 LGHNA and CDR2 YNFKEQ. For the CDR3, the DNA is TGTGCCAGCAGCCAAGCGGGACAGGGTAATTCACCCCTCCACTTT. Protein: CASSQAGQGNSPLHF.

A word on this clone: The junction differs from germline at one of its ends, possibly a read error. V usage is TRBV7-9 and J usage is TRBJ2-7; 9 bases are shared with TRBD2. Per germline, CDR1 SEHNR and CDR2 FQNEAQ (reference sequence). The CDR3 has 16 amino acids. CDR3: CSSSLGGSGSRYEQYF. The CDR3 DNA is TGTTCCAGCAGCTTAGGTGGTAGCGGGAGCCGCTACGAGCAGTACTTC.

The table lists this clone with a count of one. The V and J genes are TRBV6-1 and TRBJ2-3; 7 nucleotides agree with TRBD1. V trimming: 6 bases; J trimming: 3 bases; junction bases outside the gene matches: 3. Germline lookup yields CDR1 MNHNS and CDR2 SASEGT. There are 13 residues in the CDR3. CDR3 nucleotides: TGTGCCAGCAGCCTACAGGGGACAGATACGCAGTATTTT. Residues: CASSLQGTDTQYF.

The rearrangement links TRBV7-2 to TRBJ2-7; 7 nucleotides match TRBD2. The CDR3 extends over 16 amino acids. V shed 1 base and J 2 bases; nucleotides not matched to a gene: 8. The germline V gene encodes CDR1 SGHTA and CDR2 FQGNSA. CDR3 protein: CASSLGGLAVTYEQYF. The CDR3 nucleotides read TGTGCCAGCAGCTTAGGCGGTCTAGCGGTTACCTACGAGCAGTACTTC.

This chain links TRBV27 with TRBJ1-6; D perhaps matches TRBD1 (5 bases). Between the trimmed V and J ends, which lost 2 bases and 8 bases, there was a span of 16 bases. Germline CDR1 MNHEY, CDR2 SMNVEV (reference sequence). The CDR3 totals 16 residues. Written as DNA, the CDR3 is TGTGCCAGCAGTTTAGGACACCCACCAGGATATTCACCCCTCCACTTT. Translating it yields CASSLGHPPGYSPLHF.

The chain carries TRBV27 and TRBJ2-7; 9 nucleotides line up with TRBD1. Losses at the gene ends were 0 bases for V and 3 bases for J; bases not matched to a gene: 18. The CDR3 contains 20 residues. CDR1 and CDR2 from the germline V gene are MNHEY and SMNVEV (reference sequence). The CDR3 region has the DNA TGTGCCAGCAGTTTATCTCCCCCCCGCCAGGGACAGGGCAAAGACTACGAGCAGTACTTC. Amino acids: CASSLSPPRQGQGKDYEQYF.

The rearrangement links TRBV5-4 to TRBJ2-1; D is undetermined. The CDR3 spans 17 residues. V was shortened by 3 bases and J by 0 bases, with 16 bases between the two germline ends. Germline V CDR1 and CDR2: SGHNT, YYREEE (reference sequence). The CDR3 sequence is CASSSHHSSSSYNEQFF. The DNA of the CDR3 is TGTGCCAGCAGCTCCCACCATAGCTCTAGCTCCTACAATGAGCAGTTCTTC.

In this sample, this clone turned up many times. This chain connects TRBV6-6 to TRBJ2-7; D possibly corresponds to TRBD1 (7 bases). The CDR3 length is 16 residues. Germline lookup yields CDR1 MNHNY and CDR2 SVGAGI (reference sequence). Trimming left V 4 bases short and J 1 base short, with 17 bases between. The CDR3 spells CASSSPAGGISYEQYF. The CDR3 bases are TGTGCCAGCAGTTCACCCGCAGGGGGGATTTCCTACGAGCAGTACTTC.

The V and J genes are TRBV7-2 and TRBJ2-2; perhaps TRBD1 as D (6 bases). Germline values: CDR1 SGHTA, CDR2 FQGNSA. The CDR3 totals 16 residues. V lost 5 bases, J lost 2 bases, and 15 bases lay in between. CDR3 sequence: CASSLGQLLNTGELFF. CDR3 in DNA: TGTGCCAGCAGCCTTGGACAGCTCCTCAACACCGGGGAGCTGTTTTTT. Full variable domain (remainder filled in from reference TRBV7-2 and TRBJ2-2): GAGVSQSPSNKVTEKGKDVELRCDPISGHTALYWYRQSLGQGLEFLIYFQGNSAPDKSGLPSDRFSAERTGGSVSTLTIQRTQQEDSAVYLCASSLGQLLNTGELFFGEGSRLTVL.

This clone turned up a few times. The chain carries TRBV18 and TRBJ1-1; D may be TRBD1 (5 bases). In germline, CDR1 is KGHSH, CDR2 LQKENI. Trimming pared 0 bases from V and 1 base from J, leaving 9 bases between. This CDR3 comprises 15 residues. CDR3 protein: CASSPPQGRNTEAFF. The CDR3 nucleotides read TGTGCCAGCTCACCACCCCAGGGCCGGAACACTGAAGCTTTCTTT.

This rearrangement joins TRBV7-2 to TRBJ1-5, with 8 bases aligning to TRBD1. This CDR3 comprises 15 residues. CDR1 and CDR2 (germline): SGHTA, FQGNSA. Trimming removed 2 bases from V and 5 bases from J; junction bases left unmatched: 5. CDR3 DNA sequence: TGTGCCAGCAGCTTACCTGGGACAGGTTATCAGCCCCAGCATTTT. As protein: CASSLPGTGYQPQHF. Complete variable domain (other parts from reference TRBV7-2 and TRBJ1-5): GAGVSQSPSNKVTEKGKDVELRCDPISGHTALYWYRQSLGQGLEFLIYFQGNSAPDKSGLPSDRFSAERTGGSVSTLTIQRTQQEDSAVYLCASSLPGTGYQPQHFGDGTRLSIL.

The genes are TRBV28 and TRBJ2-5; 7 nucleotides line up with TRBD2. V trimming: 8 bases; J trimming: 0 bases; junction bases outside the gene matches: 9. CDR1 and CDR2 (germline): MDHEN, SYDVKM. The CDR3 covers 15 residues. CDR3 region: CASGSGATYQETQYF. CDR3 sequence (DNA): TGTGCCAGCGGAAGCGGGGCTACGTACCAAGAGACCCAGTACTTC.

CDR3 region: CALRRWDSKYEQYF. CDR3 sequence (DNA): TGTGCCCTACGTAGGTGGGACTCGAAATACGAGCAGTACTTC. This chain links TRBV6-1 with TRBJ2-7, with D possibly matching TRBD2 (6 bases). CDR1 MNHNS and CDR2 SASEGT come from the germline V gene. The CDR3 has 14 residues. Trimming stripped 11 bases from V and 4 bases from J, with 21 bases between.

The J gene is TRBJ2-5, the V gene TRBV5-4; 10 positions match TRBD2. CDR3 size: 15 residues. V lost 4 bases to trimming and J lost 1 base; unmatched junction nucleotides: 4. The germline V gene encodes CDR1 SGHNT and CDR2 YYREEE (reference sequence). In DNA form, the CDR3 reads TGTGCCAGCAGCGGTAGGACTAGCGGCCAAGAGACCCAGTACTTC. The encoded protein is CASSGRTSGQETQYF.

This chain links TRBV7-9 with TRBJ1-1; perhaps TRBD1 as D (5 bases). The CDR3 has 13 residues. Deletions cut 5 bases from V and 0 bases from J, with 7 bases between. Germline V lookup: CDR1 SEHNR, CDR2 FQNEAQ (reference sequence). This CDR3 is CASSRQLNTEAFF. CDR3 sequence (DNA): TGTGCCAGCAGCCGACAGCTGAACACTGAAGCTTTCTTT.

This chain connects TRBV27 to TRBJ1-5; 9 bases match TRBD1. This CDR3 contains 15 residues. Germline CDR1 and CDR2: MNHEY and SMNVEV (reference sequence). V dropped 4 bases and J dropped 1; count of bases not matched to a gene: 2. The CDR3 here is CASSWTGESNQPQHF. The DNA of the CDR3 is TGTGCCAGCAGTTGGACAGGGGAAAGCAATCAGCCCCAGCATTTT.

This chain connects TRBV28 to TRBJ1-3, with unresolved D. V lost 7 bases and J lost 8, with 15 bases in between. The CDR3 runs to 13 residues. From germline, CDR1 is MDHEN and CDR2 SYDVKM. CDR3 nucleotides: TGTGCCAGCACCGTCGGCGTCGCGGACACCATATATTTT. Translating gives CASTVGVADTIYF.

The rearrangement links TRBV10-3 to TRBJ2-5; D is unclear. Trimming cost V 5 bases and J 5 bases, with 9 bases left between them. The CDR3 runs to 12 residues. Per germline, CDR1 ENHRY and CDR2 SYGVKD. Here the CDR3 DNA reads TGTGCCATCAGTCCGGGTCCCGAGACCCAGTACTTC. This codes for CAISPGPETQYF.

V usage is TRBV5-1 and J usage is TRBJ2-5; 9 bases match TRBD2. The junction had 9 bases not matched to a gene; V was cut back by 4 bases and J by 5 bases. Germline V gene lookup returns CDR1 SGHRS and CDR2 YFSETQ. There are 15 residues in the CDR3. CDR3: CASSQTGTSSETQYF. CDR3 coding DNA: TGCGCCAGCAGCCAAACCGGGACTAGCAGTGAGACCCAGTACTTC.

CDR3 amino acids: CATSAGRSTGELFF. CDR3 DNA sequence: TGTGCCACCAGTGCGGGTCGTAGCACCGGGGAGCTGTTTTTT. The chain joins TRBV15 to TRBJ2-2, with D possibly TRBD2 on 5 matching bases. The CDR3 loop spans 14 amino acids. Looked up from germline, CDR1 is LNHNV and CDR2 is YYDKDF (reference sequence). The germline V and J ends were trimmed by 6 bases and 4 bases, with 12 bases remaining between them.

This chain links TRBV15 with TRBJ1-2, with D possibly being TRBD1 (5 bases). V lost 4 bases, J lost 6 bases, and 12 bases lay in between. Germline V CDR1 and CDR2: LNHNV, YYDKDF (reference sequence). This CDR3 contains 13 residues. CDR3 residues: CATSTSAGDGYTF. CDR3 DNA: TGTGCCACCAGCACAAGTGCGGGGGATGGCTACACCTTC.

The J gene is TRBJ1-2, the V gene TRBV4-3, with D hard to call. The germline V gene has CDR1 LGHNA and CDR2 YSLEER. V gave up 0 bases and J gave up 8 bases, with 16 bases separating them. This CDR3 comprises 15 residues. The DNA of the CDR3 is TGCGCCAGCAGCCAAGATAGAATTTCGGGAAGGGGCTACACCTTC. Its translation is CASSQDRISGRGYTF.

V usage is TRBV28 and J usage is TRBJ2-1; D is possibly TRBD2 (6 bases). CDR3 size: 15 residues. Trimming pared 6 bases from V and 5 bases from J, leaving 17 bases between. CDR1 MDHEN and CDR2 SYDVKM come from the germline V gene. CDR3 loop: CASRRSGTGNNEQFF. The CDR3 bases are TGTGCCAGCAGAAGGTCCGGGACTGGGAACAATGAGCAGTTCTTC.

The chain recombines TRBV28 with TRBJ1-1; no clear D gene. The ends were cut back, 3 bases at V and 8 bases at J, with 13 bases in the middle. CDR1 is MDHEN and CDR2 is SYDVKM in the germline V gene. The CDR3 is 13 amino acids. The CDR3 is CASSLGAAAEAFF. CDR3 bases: TGTGCCAGCAGTTTGGGCGCAGCGGCCGAAGCTTTCTTT.

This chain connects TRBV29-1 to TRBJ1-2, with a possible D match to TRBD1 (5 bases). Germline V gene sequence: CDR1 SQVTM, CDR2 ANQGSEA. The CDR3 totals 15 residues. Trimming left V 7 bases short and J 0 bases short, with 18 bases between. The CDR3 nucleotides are TGCAGCGCTGGACACATAAGGATAGCTAACTATGGCTACACCTTC. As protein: CSAGHIRIANYGYTF.

CDR3 bases: TGTGCCAGCTCACGGGGGGGGCAAAACTACGAGCAGTACTTC. Its protein is CASSRGGQNYEQYF. V usage is TRBV18 and J usage is TRBJ2-7, with a tentative D call TRBD2 (7 bases). Germline CDR1 reads KGHSH; CDR2 reads LQKENI. This CDR3 region has 14 residues. V shed 4 bases and J shed 3 bases, with 13 bases lying between them. The whole variable domain, filled in from reference TRBV18 and TRBJ2-7, reads NAGVMQNPRHLVRRRGQEARLRCSPMKGHSHVYWYRQLPEEGLKFMVYLQKENIIDESGMPKERFSAEFPKEGPSILRIQQVVRGDSAAYFCASSRGGQNYEQYFGPGTRLTVT.

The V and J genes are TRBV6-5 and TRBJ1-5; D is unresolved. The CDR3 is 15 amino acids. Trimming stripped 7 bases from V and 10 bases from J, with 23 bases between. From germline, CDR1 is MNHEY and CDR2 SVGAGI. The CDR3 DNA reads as TGTGCCAGCAAAATAGGAGCACAGCATACTAGTCCCCAGCATTTT. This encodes CASKIGAQHTSPQHF.

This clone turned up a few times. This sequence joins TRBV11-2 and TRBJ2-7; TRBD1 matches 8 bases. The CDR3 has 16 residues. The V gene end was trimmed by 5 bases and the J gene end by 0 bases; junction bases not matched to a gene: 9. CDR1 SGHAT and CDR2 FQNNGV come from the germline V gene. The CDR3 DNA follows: TGTGCCAGCAGCCCGCTGGACAGGGCCGGCTCCTACGAGCAGTACTTC. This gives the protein CASSPLDRAGSYEQYF.

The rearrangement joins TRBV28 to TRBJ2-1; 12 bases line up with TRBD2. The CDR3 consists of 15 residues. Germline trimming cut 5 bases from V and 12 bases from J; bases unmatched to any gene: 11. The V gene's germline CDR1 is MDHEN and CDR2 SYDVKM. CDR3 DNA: TGTGCCAGCAGTGCAGGACTAGCGGGAAAGAAGGTGCAGTTCTTC. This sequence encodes CASSAGLAGKKVQFF.

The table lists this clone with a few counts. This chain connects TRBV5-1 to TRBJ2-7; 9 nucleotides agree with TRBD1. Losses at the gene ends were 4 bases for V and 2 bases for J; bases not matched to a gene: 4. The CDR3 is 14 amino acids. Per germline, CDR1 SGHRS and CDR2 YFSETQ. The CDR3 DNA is TGCGCCAGCAGCGTGGGACAGGGCCCCTACGAGCAGTACTTC. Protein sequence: CASSVGQGPYEQYF.